The 12 T cell receptor beta chains listed next were all sequenced from one sample in a study of blood T cell repertoires in COVID-19. The method was immunoSEQ multiplex PCR; TCRdb's version includes in-frame clones alone and lacks a portion of them. The sample holds about 73,000 clones, about 88% seen once. The sequencing sample was made of peripheral blood. The receptors come from an elderly man with acute or convalescent COVID-19.

A few counts support this clone. The gene calls are TRBV24-1 and TRBJ1-1, with D perhaps TRBD1 (5 bases). Looked up from germline, CDR1 is KGHDR and CDR2 is SFDVKD. Trimming shortened V by 6 bases and J by 0 bases, and 7 bases separated the two germline ends. The CDR3 is made up of 13 amino acids. The CDR3 reads CATSNRMNTEAFF. The DNA of the CDR3 is TGTGCCACCAGTAACAGGATGAACACTGAAGCTTTCTTT.

This rearrangement joins TRBV19 to TRBJ1-5, with unresolved D. The CDR3 has 13 amino acids. Germline-derived CDR1 and CDR2 are LNHDA and SQIVND (reference sequence). V was pared by 3 bases and J by 3 bases, with 6 bases between. The CDR3 bases are TGTGCCAGTAGTATCGGGTTCAATCAGCCCCAGCATTTT. Translating it yields CASSIGFNQPQHF.

This chain joins TRBV5-1 and TRBJ2-1; no firm D call. The ends were cut back, 0 bases at V and 0 bases at J, with 10 bases in the middle. The CDR3 sequence is 16 residues long. CDR1 is SGHRS, CDR2 YFSETQ, per germline. The CDR3 is CASSLVQTASYNEQFF. The CDR3 DNA sequence: TGCGCCAGCAGCTTGGTGCAGACTGCCTCCTACAATGAGCAGTTCTTC. Full variable domain (rest looked up from reference TRBV5-1 and TRBJ2-1): KAGVTQTPRYLIKTRGQQVTLSCSPISGHRSVSWYQQTPGQGLQFLFEYFSETQRNKGNFPGRFSGRQFSNSRSEMNVSTLELGDSALYLCASSLVQTASYNEQFFGPGTRLTVL.

The chain recombines TRBV5-1 with TRBJ1-1; 8 nucleotides line up with TRBD1. V trimming: 5 bases; J trimming: 4 bases; junction bases outside the gene matches: 7. This CDR3 contains 14 residues. Looked up from germline, CDR1 is SGHRS and CDR2 is YFSETQ. The CDR3 reads CASRSQDRATEAFF. As DNA, the CDR3 is TGCGCCAGCAGATCCCAGGACAGGGCCACTGAAGCTTTCTTT.

This clone occurred a few times. The chain carries TRBV2 and TRBJ1-2; 9 nucleotides align to TRBD1. There are 13 residues in the CDR3. CDR1 is SNHLY and CDR2 is FYNNEI in the germline V gene. The junction had 6 bases not matched to a gene; V was cut back by 5 bases and J by 8 bases. DNA for the CDR3: TGTGCCAGCAGTCAAACAGGGGGCTTGGGCTACACCTTC. Protein sequence: CASSQTGGLGYTF.

V and J are TRBV19 and TRBJ1-2, with D possibly being TRBD1 (6 bases). The V gene lost 10 bases and the J gene lost 7 bases, with 16 bases spanning the gap. Looked up from germline, CDR1 is LNHDA and CDR2 is SQIVND (reference sequence). The length of the CDR3 is 12 residues. This chain's CDR3 is CAISPGGGGYTF. In nucleotides, the CDR3 is TGTGCCATCTCACCGGGGGGCGGTGGCTACACCTTC.

The V call is TRBV5-1, the J call TRBJ1-1, with a weak D call TRBD1 (5 bases). Trimming took 0 bases from V and 0 from J, leaving 6 bases between them. CDR1 is SGHRS and CDR2 is YFSETQ in the germline V gene. The CDR3 has 14 residues. This CDR3 is CASSLGGMNTEAFF. The CDR3 DNA sequence: TGCGCCAGCAGCTTGGGGGGCATGAACACTGAAGCTTTCTTT. Full variable domain (missing parts from reference TRBV5-1 and TRBJ1-1): KAGVTQTPRYLIKTRGQQVTLSCSPISGHRSVSWYQQTPGQGLQFLFEYFSETQRNKGNFPGRFSGRQFSNSRSEMNVSTLELGDSALYLCASSLGGMNTEAFFGQGTRLTVV.

The V call is TRBV30, the J call TRBJ2-2; TRBD2 agrees at 8 bases. The CDR3 extends over 14 amino acids. Germline assignment: CDR1 GTSNPN and CDR2 SVGIG (reference sequence). Trimming cost V 5 bases and J 2 bases; bases outside gene matches: 4. The CDR3 DNA follows: TGTGCCTGGGCGGGGGGCGGAAACACCGGGGAGCTGTTTTTT. The encoded protein is CAWAGGGNTGELFF. The full variable domain, completed using reference TRBV30 and TRBJ2-2, is SQTIHQWPATLVQPVGSPLSLECTVEGTSNPNLYWYRQAAGRGLQLLFYSVGIGQISSEVPQNLSASRPQDRQFILSSKKLLLSDSGFYLCAWAGGGNTGELFFGEGSRLTVL.

The chain joins TRBV5-1 to TRBJ1-1; TRBD1 is a possible D gene (6 bases). Germline assignment: CDR1 SGHRS and CDR2 YFSETQ. The V gene lost 4 bases and the J gene lost 4 bases, with 11 bases spanning the gap. The CDR3 has 13 residues. The CDR3 loop reads CASSGTGFTEAFF. In DNA, the CDR3 is TGCGCCAGCAGCGGAACAGGGTTCACTGAAGCTTTCTTT.

This chain joins TRBV15 and TRBJ2-5; D is possibly TRBD1 (8 bases). This CDR3 spans 15 amino acids. V was pared by 0 bases and J by 4 bases, with 12 bases between. Per the germline V gene, CDR1 is LNHNV and CDR2 is YYDKDF (reference sequence). CDR3 loop: CATSRDNRGGETQYF. The CDR3 bases are TGTGCCACCAGCAGAGATAACAGGGGGGGAGAGACCCAGTACTTC.

The chain carries TRBV5-1 and TRBJ1-6, with 7 bases that match TRBD1. Unmatched junction bases numbered 6, after V lost 0 bases and J lost 0 bases. CDR3 length: 18 residues. Germline V gene sequence: CDR1 SGHRS, CDR2 YFSETQ. DNA for the CDR3: TGCGCCAGCAGCTTGGAAGGGACAGCGAGCTCCTATAATTCACCCCTCCACTTT. This gives the protein CASSLEGTASSYNSPLHF.

The chain recombines TRBV9 with TRBJ2-4; TRBD2 matches 8 bases. Germline V gene data show CDR1 as SGDLS and CDR2 as YYNGEE. This CDR3 is 15 amino acids long. J was trimmed by 7 bases and V by 0 bases; bases with no gene match: 6. CDR3 residues: CASSVEDTGGNIQYF. Here the CDR3 DNA reads TGTGCCAGCAGCGTAGAGGACACGGGAGGGAACATTCAGTACTTC.